One TCR beta chain is described in this entry. Additional DNA sequences in this sample encode the identical CDR3. Generated by immunoSEQ multiplex PCR, the TCRdb table keeps only in-frame clones and is missing some. This table has about 28,000 clones, about 82% appearing once. The data derive from a study of OX40 agonist ivuxolimab in advanced cancers. CDR3 length: 14 amino acids. The V gene end was trimmed by 1 base and the J gene end by 4 bases; junction bases not matched to a gene: 1. CDR1 and CDR2 (germline): SGHRS, YFSETQ. This chain links TRBV5-1 with TRBJ2-1, with 8 bases aligning to TRBD1. The sequences come from CD4+ or CD8+ T cells sorted from blood, collected in a trial of the OX40 agonist ivuxolimab. The TCR was taken from an adult with an advanced solid tumor such as melanoma, head and neck, liver or kidney cancer. Written as DNA, the CDR3 is TGCGCCAGCAGCTTGACAGGGGGGTACAATGAGCAGTTCTTC. Protein sequence: CASSLTGGYNEQFF.